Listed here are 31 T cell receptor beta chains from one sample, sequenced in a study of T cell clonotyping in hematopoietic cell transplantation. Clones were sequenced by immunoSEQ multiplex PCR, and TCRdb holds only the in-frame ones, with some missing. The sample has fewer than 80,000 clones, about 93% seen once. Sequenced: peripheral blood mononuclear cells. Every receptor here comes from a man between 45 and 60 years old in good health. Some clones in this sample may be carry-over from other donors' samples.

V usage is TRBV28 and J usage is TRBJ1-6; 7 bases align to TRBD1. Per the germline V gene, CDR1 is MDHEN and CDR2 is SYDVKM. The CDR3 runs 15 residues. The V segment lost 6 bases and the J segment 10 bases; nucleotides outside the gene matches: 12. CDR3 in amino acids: CASSSPDRAGSPLHF. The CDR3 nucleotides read TGTGCCAGCAGCTCTCCAGACAGGGCGGGCTCACCCCTCCACTTT.

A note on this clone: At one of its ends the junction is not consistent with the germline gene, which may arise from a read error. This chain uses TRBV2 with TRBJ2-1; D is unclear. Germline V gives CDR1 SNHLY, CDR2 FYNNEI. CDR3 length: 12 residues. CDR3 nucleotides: TGTGCCAGCGGTGAGGCCGTAAATGAGCAGTTCTTC. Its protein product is CASGEAVNEQFF.

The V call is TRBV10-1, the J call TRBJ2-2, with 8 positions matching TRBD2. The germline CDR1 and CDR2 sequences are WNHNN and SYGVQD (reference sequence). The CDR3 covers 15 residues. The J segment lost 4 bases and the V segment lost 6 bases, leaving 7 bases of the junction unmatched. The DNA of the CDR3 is TGCGCCAGCAGGGGGGGACTAGTGGTCACCGGGGAGCTGTTTTTT. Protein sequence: CASRGGLVVTGELFF.

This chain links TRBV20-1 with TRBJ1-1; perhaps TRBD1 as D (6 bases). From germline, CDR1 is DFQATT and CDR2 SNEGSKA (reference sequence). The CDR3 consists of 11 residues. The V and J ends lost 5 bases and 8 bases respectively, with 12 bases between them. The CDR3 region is CSASGGPEAFF. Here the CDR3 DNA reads TGCAGTGCTTCCGGGGGGCCCGAAGCTTTCTTT.

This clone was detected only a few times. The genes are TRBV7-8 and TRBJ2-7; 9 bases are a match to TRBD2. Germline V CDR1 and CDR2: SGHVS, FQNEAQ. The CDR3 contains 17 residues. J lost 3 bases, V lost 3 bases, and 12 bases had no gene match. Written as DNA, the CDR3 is TGTGCCAGCAGCTTCGCACCGACTAGCGGTTATAACTACGAGCAGTACTTC. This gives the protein CASSFAPTSGYNYEQYF. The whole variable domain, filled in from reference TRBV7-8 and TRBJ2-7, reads GAGVSQSPRYKVAKRGQDVALRCDPISGHVSLFWYQQALGQGPEFLTYFQNEAQLDKSGLPSDRFFAERPEGSVSTLKIQRTQQEDSAVYLCASSFAPTSGYNYEQYFGPGTRLTVT.

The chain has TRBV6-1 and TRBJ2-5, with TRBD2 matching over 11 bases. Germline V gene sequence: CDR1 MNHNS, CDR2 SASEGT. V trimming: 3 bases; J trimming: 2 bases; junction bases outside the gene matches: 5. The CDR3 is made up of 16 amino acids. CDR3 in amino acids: CASSDRLAGWQETQYF. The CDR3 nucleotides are TGTGCCAGCAGTGATAGACTAGCGGGGTGGCAAGAGACCCAGTACTTC.

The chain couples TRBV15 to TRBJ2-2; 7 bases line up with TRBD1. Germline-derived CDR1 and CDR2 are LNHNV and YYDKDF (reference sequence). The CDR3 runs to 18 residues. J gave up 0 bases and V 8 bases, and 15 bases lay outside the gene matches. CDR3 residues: CATERGLGGRTNTGELFF. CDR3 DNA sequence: TGTGCCACCGAAAGAGGGTTAGGGGGCAGGACGAACACCGGGGAGCTGTTTTTT.

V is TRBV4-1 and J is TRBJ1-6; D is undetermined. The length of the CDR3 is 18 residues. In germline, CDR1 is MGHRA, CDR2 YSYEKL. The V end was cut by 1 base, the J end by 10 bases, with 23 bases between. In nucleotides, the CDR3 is TGCGCCAGCAGCCAAGGAGGGTCCCGAGAGGGTTTATACTCACCCCTCCACTTT. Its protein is CASSQGGSREGLYSPLHF.

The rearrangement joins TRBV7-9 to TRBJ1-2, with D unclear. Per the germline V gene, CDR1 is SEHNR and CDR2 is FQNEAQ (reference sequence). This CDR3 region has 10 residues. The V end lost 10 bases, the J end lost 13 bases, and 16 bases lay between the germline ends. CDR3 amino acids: CAITQAATTF. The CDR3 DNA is TGTGCCATCACCCAAGCCGCGACCACCTTC.

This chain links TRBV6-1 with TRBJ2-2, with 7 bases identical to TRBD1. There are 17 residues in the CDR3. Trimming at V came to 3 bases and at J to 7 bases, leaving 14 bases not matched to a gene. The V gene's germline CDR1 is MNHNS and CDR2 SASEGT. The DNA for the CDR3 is TGTGCCAGCAGTGAGGACGACTCACAGGGGAGCCGCGGGGAGCTGTTTTTT. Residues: CASSEDDSQGSRGELFF.

The CDR3 coding sequence is TGTGCCAGCAGCTCGGTAGGACAGGGACGAGAAAAACTGTTTTTT. It codes for CASSSVGQGREKLFF. The chain recombines TRBV7-2 with TRBJ1-4; 8 nucleotides agree with TRBD1. CDR1 is SGHTA and CDR2 is FQGNSA in the germline V gene. J lost 8 bases, V lost 4 bases, and 9 bases had no gene match. The CDR3 covers 15 residues.

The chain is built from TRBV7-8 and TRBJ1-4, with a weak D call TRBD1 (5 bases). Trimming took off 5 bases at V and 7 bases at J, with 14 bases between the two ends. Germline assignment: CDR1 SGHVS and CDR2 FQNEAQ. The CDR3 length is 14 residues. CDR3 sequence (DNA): TGTGCCAGCAGCGTAGGGGCCTGGAGTGAAAAACTGTTTTTT. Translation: CASSVGAWSEKLFF. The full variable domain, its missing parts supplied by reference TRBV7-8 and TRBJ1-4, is GAGVSQSPRYKVAKRGQDVALRCDPISGHVSLFWYQQALGQGPEFLTYFQNEAQLDKSGLPSDRFFAERPEGSVSTLKIQRTQQEDSAVYLCASSVGAWSEKLFFGSGTQLSVL.

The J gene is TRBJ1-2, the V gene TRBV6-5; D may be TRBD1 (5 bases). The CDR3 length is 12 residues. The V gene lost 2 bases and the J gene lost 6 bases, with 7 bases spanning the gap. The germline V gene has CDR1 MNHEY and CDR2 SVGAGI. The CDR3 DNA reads TGTGCCAGCAGTTACGCAGGGAATGGCTACACCTTC. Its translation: CASSYAGNGYTF.

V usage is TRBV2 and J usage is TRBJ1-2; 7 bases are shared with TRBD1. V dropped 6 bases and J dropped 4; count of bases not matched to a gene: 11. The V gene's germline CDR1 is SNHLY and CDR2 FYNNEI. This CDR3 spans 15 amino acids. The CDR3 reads CASRALKTGSYGYTF. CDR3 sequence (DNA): TGTGCCAGCAGAGCCCTCAAGACAGGGAGCTATGGCTACACCTTC.

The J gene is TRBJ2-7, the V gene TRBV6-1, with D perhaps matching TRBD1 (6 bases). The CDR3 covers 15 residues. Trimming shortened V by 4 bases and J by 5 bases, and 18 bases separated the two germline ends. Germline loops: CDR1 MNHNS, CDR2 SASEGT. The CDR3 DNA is TGTGCCAGCAGTGCCCTCGCCGACAGGTTGCACGAGCAGTACTTC. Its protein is CASSALADRLHEQYF.

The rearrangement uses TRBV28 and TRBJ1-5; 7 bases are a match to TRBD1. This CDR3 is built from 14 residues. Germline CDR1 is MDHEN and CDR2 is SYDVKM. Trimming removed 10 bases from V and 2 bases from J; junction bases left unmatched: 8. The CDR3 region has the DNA TGTGCCACCGTTCAAGGACAGGGCAATCAGCCCCAGCATTTT. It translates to CATVQGQGNQPQHF.

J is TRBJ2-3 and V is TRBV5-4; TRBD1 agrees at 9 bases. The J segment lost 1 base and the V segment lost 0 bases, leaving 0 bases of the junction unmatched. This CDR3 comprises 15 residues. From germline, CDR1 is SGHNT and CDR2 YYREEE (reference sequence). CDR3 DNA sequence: TGTGCCAGCAGCTTGGGGACAGGGGGCACAGATACGCAGTATTTT. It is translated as CASSLGTGGTDTQYF. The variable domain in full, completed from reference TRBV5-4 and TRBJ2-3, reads ETGVTQSPTHLIKTRGQQVTLRCSSQSGHNTVSWYQQALGQGPQFIFQYYREEENGRGNFPPRFSGLQFPNYSSELNVNALELDDSALYLCASSLGTGGTDTQYFGPGTRLTVL.

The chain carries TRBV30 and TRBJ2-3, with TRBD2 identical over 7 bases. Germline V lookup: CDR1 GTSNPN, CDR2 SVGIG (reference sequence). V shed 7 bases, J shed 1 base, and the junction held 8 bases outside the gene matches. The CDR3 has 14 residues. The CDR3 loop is CASGGGSGTDTQYF. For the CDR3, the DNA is TGTGCCTCGGGGGGAGGGTCTGGCACAGATACGCAGTATTTT.

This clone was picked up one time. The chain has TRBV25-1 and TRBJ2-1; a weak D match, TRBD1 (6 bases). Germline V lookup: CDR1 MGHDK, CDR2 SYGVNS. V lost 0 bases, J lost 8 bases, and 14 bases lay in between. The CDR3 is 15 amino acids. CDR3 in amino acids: CASSEYSRKGDEQFF. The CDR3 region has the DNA TGTGCCAGCAGTGAATATTCCCGGAAGGGGGATGAGCAGTTCTTC.

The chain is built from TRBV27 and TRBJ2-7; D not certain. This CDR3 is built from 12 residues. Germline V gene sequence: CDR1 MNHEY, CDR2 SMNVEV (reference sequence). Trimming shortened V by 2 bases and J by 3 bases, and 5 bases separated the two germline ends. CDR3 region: CASSLGNYEQYF. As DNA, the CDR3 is TGTGCCAGCAGTTTAGGGAACTACGAGCAGTACTTC.

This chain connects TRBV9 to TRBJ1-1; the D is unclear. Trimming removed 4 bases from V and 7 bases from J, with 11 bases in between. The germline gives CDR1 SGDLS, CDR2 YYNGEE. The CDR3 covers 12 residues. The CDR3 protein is CASSPSMGEAFF. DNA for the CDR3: TGTGCCAGCAGCCCATCCATGGGTGAAGCTTTCTTT.

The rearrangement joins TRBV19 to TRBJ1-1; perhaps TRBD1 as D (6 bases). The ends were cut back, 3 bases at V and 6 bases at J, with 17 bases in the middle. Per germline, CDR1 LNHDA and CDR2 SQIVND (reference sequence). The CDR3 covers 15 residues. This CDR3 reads CASSILGGASSEAFF. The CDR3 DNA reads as TGTGCCAGTAGTATCCTTGGGGGCGCGAGCTCTGAAGCTTTCTTT. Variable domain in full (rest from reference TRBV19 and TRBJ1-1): DGGITQSPKYLFRKEGQNVTLSCEQNLNHDAMYWYRQDPGQGLRLIYYSQIVNDFQKGDIAEGYSVSREKKESFPLTVTSAQKNPTAFYLCASSILGGASSEAFFGQGTRLTVV.

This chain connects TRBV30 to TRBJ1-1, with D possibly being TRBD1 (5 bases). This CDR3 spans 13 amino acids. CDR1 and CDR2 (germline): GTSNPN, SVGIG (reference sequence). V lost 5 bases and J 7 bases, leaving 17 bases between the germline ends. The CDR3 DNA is TGTGCCTGGGCCGGGACCGCTTTTCGTGAAGCTTTCTTT. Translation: CAWAGTAFREAFF.

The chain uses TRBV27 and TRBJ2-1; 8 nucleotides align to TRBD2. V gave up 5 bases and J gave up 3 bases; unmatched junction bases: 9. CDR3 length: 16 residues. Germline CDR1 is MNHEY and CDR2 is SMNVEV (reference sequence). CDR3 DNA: TGTGCCAGCAGTCCCGGGACTAGGGTTTTCTACAATGAGCAGTTCTTC. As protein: CASSPGTRVFYNEQFF.

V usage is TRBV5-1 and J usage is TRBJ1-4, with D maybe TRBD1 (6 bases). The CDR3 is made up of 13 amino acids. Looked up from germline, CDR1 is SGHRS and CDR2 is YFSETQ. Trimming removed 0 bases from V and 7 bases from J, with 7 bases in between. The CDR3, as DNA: TGCGCCAGCAGCTTGGGAGGGGGTGAAAAACTGTTTTTT. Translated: CASSLGGGEKLFF. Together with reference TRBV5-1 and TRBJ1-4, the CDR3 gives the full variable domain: KAGVTQTPRYLIKTRGQQVTLSCSPISGHRSVSWYQQTPGQGLQFLFEYFSETQRNKGNFPGRFSGRQFSNSRSEMNVSTLELGDSALYLCASSLGGGEKLFFGSGTQLSVL.

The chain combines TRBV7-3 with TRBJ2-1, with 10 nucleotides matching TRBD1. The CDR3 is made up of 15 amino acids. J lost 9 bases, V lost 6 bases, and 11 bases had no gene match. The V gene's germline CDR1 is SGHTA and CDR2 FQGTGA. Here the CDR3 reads CASRKRTGGDGEQFF. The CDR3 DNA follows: TGTGCCAGCAGGAAACGGACAGGGGGTGATGGTGAGCAGTTCTTC.

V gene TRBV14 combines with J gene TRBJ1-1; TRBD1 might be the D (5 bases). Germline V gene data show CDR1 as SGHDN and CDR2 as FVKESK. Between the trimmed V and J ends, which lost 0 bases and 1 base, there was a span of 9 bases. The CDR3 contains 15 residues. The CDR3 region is CASSQDGRGNTEAFF. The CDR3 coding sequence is TGTGCCAGCAGCCAAGACGGGAGGGGGAACACTGAAGCTTTCTTT. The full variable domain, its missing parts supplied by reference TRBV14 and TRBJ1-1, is EAGVTQFPSHSVIEKGQTVTLRCDPISGHDNLYWYRRVMGKEIKFLLHFVKESKQDESGMPNNRFLAERTGGTYSTLKVQPAELEDSGVYFCASSQDGRGNTEAFFGQGTRLTVV.

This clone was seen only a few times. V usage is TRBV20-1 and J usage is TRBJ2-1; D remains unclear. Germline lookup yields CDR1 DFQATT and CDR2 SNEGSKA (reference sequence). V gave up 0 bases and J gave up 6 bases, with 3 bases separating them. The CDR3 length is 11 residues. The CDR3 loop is CSARDSNEQFF. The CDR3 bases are TGCAGTGCTAGAGATTCCAATGAGCAGTTCTTC.

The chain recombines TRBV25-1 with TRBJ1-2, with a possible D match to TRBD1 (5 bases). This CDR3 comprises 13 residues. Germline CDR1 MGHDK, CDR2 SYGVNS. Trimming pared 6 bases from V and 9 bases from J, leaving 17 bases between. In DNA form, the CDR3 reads TGTGCCAGCAGCCGGGGGTTGCATCTCCGCTACACCTTC. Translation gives CASSRGLHLRYTF.

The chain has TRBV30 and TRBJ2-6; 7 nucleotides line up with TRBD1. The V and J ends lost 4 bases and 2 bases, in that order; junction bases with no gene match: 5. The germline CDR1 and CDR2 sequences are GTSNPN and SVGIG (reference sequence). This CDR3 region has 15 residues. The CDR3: CAWTNRGAGANVLTF. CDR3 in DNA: TGTGCCTGGACAAACAGGGGAGCTGGGGCCAACGTCCTGACTTTC.

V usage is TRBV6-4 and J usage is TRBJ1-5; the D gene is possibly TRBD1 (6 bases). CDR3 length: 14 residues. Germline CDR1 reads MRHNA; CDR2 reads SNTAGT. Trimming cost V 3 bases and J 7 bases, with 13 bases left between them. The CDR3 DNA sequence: TGTGCCAGCAGTGAAGCAGGGGTTGACCAGCCCCAGCATTTT. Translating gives CASSEAGVDQPQHF.